The next 14 T cell receptor beta chains were all read from a single sample in a study of cytomegalovirus exposure and HLA in healthy donors. PCR involved 60 Vbeta and 13 Jbeta primers. Sequenced by immunoSEQ multiplex PCR; TCRdb stores in-frame clones only, minus some. Seen here are 170,000 or so clones, 75% to 90% observed once, and the top ten hold about 1.6%. Source material: PBMCs. These receptors were obtained from a man in his forties or fifties in good health and CMV-seronegative.

This chain connects TRBV5-4 to TRBJ2-3; 7 nucleotides match TRBD2. The CDR3 loop spans 16 amino acids. V shed 0 bases, J shed 4 bases, and the junction held 8 bases outside the gene matches. The germline V gene encodes CDR1 SGHNT and CDR2 YYREEE (reference sequence). The chain's CDR3 is CASSLVGGGPADTQYF. CDR3 nucleotides: TGTGCCAGCAGCTTGGTGGGGGGAGGGCCGGCAGATACGCAGTATTTT.

The V call is TRBV5-5, the J call TRBJ2-3; TRBD1 aligns across 7 bases. The germline V gene has CDR1 SGHKS and CDR2 YYEKEE (reference sequence). The V segment lost 4 bases and the J segment 0 bases; nucleotides outside the gene matches: 8. The CDR3 length is 16 residues. As DNA, the CDR3 is TGTGCCAGCAGCGGAATCACAGGGGCGAGCACAGATACGCAGTATTTT. It yields the protein CASSGITGASTDTQYF.

This clone was seen a single time. The rearrangement joins TRBV7-9 to TRBJ1-6, with D unresolved. V lost 4 bases and J 3 bases, leaving 10 bases between the germline ends. Germline V gene lookup returns CDR1 SEHNR and CDR2 FQNEAQ (reference sequence). The CDR3 loop spans 15 amino acids. The CDR3 here is CASSSSGDYNSPLHF. The CDR3, as DNA: TGTGCCAGCAGCTCCTCCGGGGACTATAATTCACCCCTCCACTTT.

Here the CDR3 reads CASSATTSLNTGELFF. CDR3 DNA: TGTGCCAGCAGCGCTACGACATCCCTGAACACCGGGGAGCTGTTTTTT. The chain carries TRBV7-9 and TRBJ2-2; D is uncertain. V was cut by 5 bases and J by 1 base, with 14 bases left in between. CDR1 SEHNR and CDR2 FQNEAQ come from the germline V gene (reference sequence). This CDR3 comprises 16 residues. Filled out from reference TRBV7-9 and TRBJ2-2, the complete variable domain reads DTGVSQNPRHKITKRGQNVTFRCDPISEHNRLYWYRQTLGQGPEFLTYFQNEAQLEKSRLLSDRFSAERPKGSFSTLEIQRTEQGDSAMYLCASSATTSLNTGELFFGEGSRLTVL.

The V and J genes are TRBV9 and TRBJ2-7; 8 bases match TRBD1. CDR1 is SGDLS, CDR2 YYNGEE, per germline. The V and J ends lost 2 bases and 5 bases, in that order; junction bases with no gene match: 6. The CDR3 has 14 amino acids. The CDR3 protein is CASSVADRGHEQYF. The CDR3 region has the DNA TGTGCCAGCAGCGTCGCCGACAGGGGCCACGAGCAGTACTTC.

The CDR3 sequence is CASRPPAGSTEAFF. The CDR3 DNA follows: TGTGCCAGCAGGCCCCCGGCGGGGAGCACTGAAGCTTTCTTT. V gene TRBV2 combines with J gene TRBJ1-1; D gene ambiguous. The CDR3 sequence is 14 residues long. In germline, CDR1 is SNHLY, CDR2 FYNNEI. Trimming removed 6 bases from V and 4 bases from J, with 15 bases in between.

The rearrangement joins TRBV7-2 to TRBJ2-3; 8 bases map to TRBD2. CDR3 size: 15 residues. The V segment lost 5 bases and the J segment 1 base; nucleotides outside the gene matches: 5. The germline CDR1 and CDR2 sequences are SGHTA and FQGNSA. CDR3 sequence (DNA): TGTGCCAGCAGCCAAGATAGCGGGGGCACAGATACGCAGTATTTT. This codes for CASSQDSGGTDTQYF.

This chain links TRBV25-1 with TRBJ2-5; 14 bases fit TRBD2. The junction had 6 bases not matched to a gene; V was cut back by 4 bases and J by 2 bases. The CDR3 runs to 17 residues. Per germline, CDR1 MGHDK and CDR2 SYGVNS. The CDR3 region is CASSGRTSGGFQETQYF. The CDR3 coding sequence is TGTGCCAGCAGTGGCCGGACTAGCGGGGGGTTTCAAGAGACCCAGTACTTC.

The chain links TRBV6-5 to TRBJ1-6; 7 nucleotides match TRBD1. This CDR3 is built from 15 residues. Germline CDR1 MNHEY, CDR2 SVGAGI. V was clipped by 4 bases and J by 7 bases; unmatched bases: 7. The CDR3 DNA follows: TGTGCCAGCAGTTCGAGACAGGGAAAGAATTCACCCCTCCACTTT. It encodes CASSSRQGKNSPLHF.

The gene calls are TRBV28 and TRBJ2-4; 10 bases line up with TRBD1. In germline, CDR1 is MDHEN, CDR2 SYDVKM. V lost 4 bases to trimming and J lost 10 bases; unmatched junction nucleotides: 7. This CDR3 is built from 14 residues. CDR3 DNA: TGTGCCAGCAGTTCGGGACAGGGGCGTTGGATTCAGTACTTC. This gives the protein CASSSGQGRWIQYF.

The chain has TRBV6-5 and TRBJ1-1; a possible D gene is TRBD1 (5 bases). The CDR3 loop spans 14 amino acids. The germline gives CDR1 MNHEY, CDR2 SVGAGI. Trimming stripped 6 bases from V and 1 base from J, with 12 bases between. Written as DNA, the CDR3 is TGTGCCAGCAGACTCAGACAGAGGAACACTGAAGCTTTCTTT. This translates into CASRLRQRNTEAFF.

The J gene is TRBJ1-1, the V gene TRBV7-2; 8 bases are shared with TRBD1. Losses at the gene ends were 4 bases for V and 5 bases for J; bases not matched to a gene: 12. In germline, CDR1 is SGHTA, CDR2 FQGNSA. There are 16 residues in the CDR3. CDR3 bases: TGTGCCAGCAGCTCACCGGGACAGGCCGTACGGACTGAAGCTTTCTTT. This sequence encodes CASSSPGQAVRTEAFF.

This clone has more than one count but fewer than ten. V gene TRBV5-6 combines with J gene TRBJ1-2; a possible D gene is TRBD1 (6 bases). V shed 3 bases and J shed 7 bases, with 13 bases lying between them. Looked up from germline, CDR1 is SGHDT and CDR2 is YYEEEE. The CDR3 is 13 residues long. This CDR3 is CASSYADRRGYTF. Here the CDR3 DNA reads TGTGCCAGCAGCTATGCTGACAGGCGTGGCTACACCTTC.

The V call is TRBV5-4, the J call TRBJ1-2; D is undetermined. V lost 1 base to trimming and J lost 5 bases, with 15 bases between them. Germline-derived CDR1 and CDR2 are SGHNT and YYREEE (reference sequence). There are 15 residues in the CDR3. In DNA form, the CDR3 reads TGTGCCAGCAGCTTGTCCGCCAGAATCGAATATGGCTACACCTTC. Translating it yields CASSLSARIEYGYTF. The whole variable domain, remainder taken from reference TRBV5-4 and TRBJ1-2, is ETGVTQSPTHLIKTRGQQVTLRCSSQSGHNTVSWYQQALGQGPQFIFQYYREEENGRGNFPPRFSGLQFPNYSSELNVNALELDDSALYLCASSLSARIEYGYTFGSGTRLTVV.